Sequencing of this TCR beta chain was carried out in a study of T cells after yellow fever vaccination. Each CDR3 protein gets one entry after TCRdb re-called the 5' RACE reads with MiXCR. The data show about 400,000 distinct CDR3 sequences, 6.2% seen once. The CDR3 loop spans 15 amino acids. V shed 1 base and J 6 bases; nucleotides not matched to a gene: 4. The germline V gene has CDR1 SEHNR and CDR2 FQNEAQ (reference sequence). The chain links TRBV7-9 to TRBJ2-1, with 9 bases matching TRBD1. The specimen was PBMCs, collected 5 days after the yellow fever booster vaccination. The TCR sequence derives from a man younger than 40 who received the YFV17D yellow fever vaccine. The CDR3 DNA is TGTGCCAGCAGCTTAGTGGTGGGACAGGGCAATGAGCAGTTCTTC. Amino acids: CASSLVVGQGNEQFF. The full variable domain, completed using reference TRBV7-9 and TRBJ2-1, is DTGVSQNPRHKITKRGQNVTFRCDPISEHNRLYWYRQTLGQGPEFLTYFQNEAQLEKSRLLSDRFSAERPKGSFSTLEIQRTEQGDSAMYLCASSLVVGQGNEQFFGPGTRLTVL.